A single sample gave rise to the 29 T cell receptor beta chains below, sequenced in a study of cytomegalovirus exposure and HLA in healthy donors. TCRdb keeps only in-frame clones here, not all; method: immunoSEQ multiplex PCR. In the table there are approximately 100,000 clones, roughly 86% of which are singletons. Source material: PBMCs. The source of these receptors is a young woman in good health and CMV-seronegative.

The rearrangement uses TRBV15 and TRBJ2-2; D unresolved. The CDR3 extends over 16 amino acids. Germline V lookup: CDR1 LNHNV, CDR2 YYDKDF (reference sequence). V lost 0 bases and J 6 bases, leaving 14 bases between the germline ends. CDR3 DNA sequence: TGTGCCACCAGCAGAGATTTTAATTCCGCGGCCGGGGAGCTGTTTTTT. Its protein is CATSRDFNSAAGELFF.

The sample holds a few counts of this clone. This sequence joins TRBV28 and TRBJ2-5; 9 nucleotides match TRBD2. After removal of 5 bases from V and 2 bases from J, the junction contained 9 bases not matched to a gene. The CDR3 is 16 amino acids. The germline gives CDR1 MDHEN, CDR2 SYDVKM. CDR3 DNA: TGTGCCAGCAGTCACCCCGGGACTAGCAGGCAAGAGACCCAGTACTTC. The encoded protein is CASSHPGTSRQETQYF.

This chain's CDR3 is CASSSGLAGTDTQYF. The DNA for the CDR3 is TGTGCCAGCAGCTCCGGACTAGCGGGCACAGATACGCAGTATTTT. The chain links TRBV13 to TRBJ2-3, with 10 bases fitting TRBD2. Looked up from germline, CDR1 is PRHDT and CDR2 is FYEKMQ (reference sequence). The junction had 2 bases not matched to a gene; V was cut back by 4 bases and J by 1 base. The CDR3 runs to 15 residues.

Only a few counts were recorded for this clone. The rearrangement joins TRBV9 to TRBJ2-1, with D tentatively TRBD2 (5 bases). Germline V lookup: CDR1 SGDLS, CDR2 YYNGEE. V was pared by 0 bases and J by 1 base, with 8 bases between. The CDR3 spans 15 residues. The CDR3 protein is CASSVEEGSYNEQFF. CDR3 bases: TGTGCCAGCAGCGTAGAAGAGGGATCCTACAATGAGCAGTTCTTC. The whole variable domain, remainder taken from reference TRBV9 and TRBJ2-1, is DSGVTQTPKHLITATGQRVTLRCSPRSGDLSVYWYQQSLDQGLQFLIQYYNGEERAKGNILERFSAQQFPDLHSELNLSSLELGDSALYFCASSVEEGSYNEQFFGPGTRLTVL.

V usage is TRBV4-1 and J usage is TRBJ2-3, with 9 bases fitting TRBD1. Germline V gene data show CDR1 as MGHRA and CDR2 as YSYEKL. After removal of 1 base from V and 0 bases from J, the junction contained 2 bases not matched to a gene. CDR3 length: 16 amino acids. For the CDR3, the DNA is TGCGCCAGCAGCCAAGCCGGGACAGGGAGCACAGATACGCAGTATTTT. Translating gives CASSQAGTGSTDTQYF.

The chain joins TRBV5-1 to TRBJ2-5; 10 bases align to TRBD2. Germline-derived CDR1 and CDR2 are SGHRS and YFSETQ. This CDR3 contains 17 residues. J gave up 0 bases and V 0 bases, and 5 bases lay outside the gene matches. Written as DNA, the CDR3 is TGCGCCAGCAGCTTGGCCGATACTAGCGGGAACCAAGAGACCCAGTACTTC. This encodes CASSLADTSGNQETQYF.

CDR3 region: CASSWGQHLYSPLHF. The CDR3 DNA reads TGTGCCAGCAGTTGGGGGCAGCATCTGTATTCACCCCTCCACTTT. This sequence joins TRBV6-5 and TRBJ1-6; tentatively, D is TRBD1 (6 bases). V dropped 4 bases and J dropped 8 bases, with 15 bases sitting between them. CDR1 is MNHEY and CDR2 is SVGAGI in the germline V gene. CDR3 length: 15 residues.

The CDR3 sequence is CASGKEVKNEQFF. CDR3 nucleotides: TGTGCCAGCGGCAAGGAGGTAAAAAATGAGCAGTTCTTC. V usage is TRBV2 and J usage is TRBJ2-1, with a weak D call TRBD2 (5 bases). V dropped 8 bases and J dropped 7 bases, with 15 bases sitting between them. Germline CDR1 reads SNHLY; CDR2 reads FYNNEI. CDR3 length: 13 residues.

V gene TRBV6-5 combines with J gene TRBJ1-2; the D gene is possibly TRBD1 (6 bases). The CDR3 spans 16 residues. V gave up 0 bases and J gave up 8 bases, with 19 bases separating them. Germline-derived CDR1 and CDR2 are MNHEY and SVGAGI. In DNA form, the CDR3 reads TGTGCCAGCAGTTACTCTGCCGGTGGGGGGGGCTGGGGCTACACCTTC. The encoded protein is CASSYSAGGGGWGYTF.

The J gene is TRBJ1-4, the V gene TRBV4-3; D remains ambiguous. CDR1 and CDR2 from the germline V gene are LGHNA and YSLEER. V gave up 4 bases and J gave up 8 bases, with 11 bases separating them. The CDR3 runs to 13 residues. CDR3 in DNA: TGCGCCAGCAGCCTACAGATTGACGAAAAACTGTTTTTT. Its protein product is CASSLQIDEKLFF.

The gene calls are TRBV9 and TRBJ2-7; a weak D match, TRBD1 (6 bases). V lost 2 bases, J lost 2 bases, and 11 bases lay in between. This CDR3 has 14 residues. Germline V lookup: CDR1 SGDLS, CDR2 YYNGEE. Here the CDR3 reads CASSVDYRAYEQYF. The CDR3 nucleotides are TGTGCCAGCAGCGTTGATTACAGGGCCTACGAGCAGTACTTC.

This chain links TRBV28 with TRBJ2-1; 7 positions agree with TRBD1. Germline loops: CDR1 MDHEN, CDR2 SYDVKM. The CDR3 consists of 14 residues. Trimming took 5 bases from V and 4 from J; bases not matched to a gene: 5. The DNA for the CDR3 is TGTGCCAGCAGTGAGGGGGCGGTTTACAATGAGCAGTTCTTC. Translated: CASSEGAVYNEQFF.

The J gene is TRBJ2-7, the V gene TRBV9; D remains ambiguous. The germline V gene encodes CDR1 SGDLS and CDR2 YYNGEE. The CDR3 has 14 residues. Trimming took 7 bases from V and 1 from J, leaving 15 bases between them. DNA for the CDR3: TGTGCCAGCTTTGGGCCCAGAATATCCTACGAGCAGTACTTC. It yields the protein CASFGPRISYEQYF.

The V and J genes are TRBV11-2 and TRBJ1-5; no firm D call. This CDR3 has 13 amino acids. CDR1 and CDR2 (germline): SGHAT, FQNNGV. Trimming took off 2 bases at V and 4 bases at J, with 6 bases between the two ends. The CDR3 sequence: CASSLRGNQPQHF. The CDR3 bases are TGTGCCAGCAGCTTACGAGGTAATCAGCCCCAGCATTTT.

The chain is built from TRBV5-4 and TRBJ1-2; 8 nucleotides line up with TRBD1. The CDR3 consists of 14 residues. Germline V lookup: CDR1 SGHNT, CDR2 YYREEE (reference sequence). V gave up 4 bases and J gave up 5 bases; unmatched junction bases: 7. CDR3: CASSLRDRTYGYTF. In DNA form, the CDR3 reads TGTGCCAGCAGCCTCCGGGACAGGACGTATGGCTACACCTTC. Complete variable domain (other parts from reference TRBV5-4 and TRBJ1-2): ETGVTQSPTHLIKTRGQQVTLRCSSQSGHNTVSWYQQALGQGPQFIFQYYREEENGRGNFPPRFSGLQFPNYSSELNVNALELDDSALYLCASSLRDRTYGYTFGSGTRLTVV.

J is TRBJ2-5 and V is TRBV7-2, with TRBD2 matching over 7 bases. The CDR3 consists of 16 residues. After removal of 5 bases from V and 5 bases from J, the junction contained 14 bases not matched to a gene. Germline V CDR1 and CDR2: SGHTA, FQGNSA. Here the CDR3 DNA reads TGTGCCAGCAGCCCACCCAGGGAGGGTAGGCAGGAGACCCAGTACTTC. Its protein product is CASSPPREGRQETQYF.

V usage is TRBV27 and J usage is TRBJ2-5; a possible D gene is TRBD2 (5 bases). CDR1 is MNHEY and CDR2 is SMNVEV in the germline V gene (reference sequence). V was pared by 3 bases and J by 4 bases, with 9 bases between. This CDR3 region has 13 residues. CDR3 amino acids: CASSLGVSETQYF. The DNA for the CDR3 is TGTGCCAGCAGTTTGGGAGTATCAGAGACCCAGTACTTC.

V gene TRBV7-8 combines with J gene TRBJ2-7; 10 bases map to TRBD2. This CDR3 is 16 amino acids long. CDR1 is SGHVS, CDR2 FQNEAQ, per germline. J was trimmed by 4 bases and V by 7 bases; bases with no gene match: 13. This chain's CDR3 is CASTPFVASGSYEQYF. Written as DNA, the CDR3 is TGTGCCAGCACCCCGTTTGTGGCTAGCGGGAGTTACGAGCAGTACTTC. The full variable domain, in which reference TRBV7-8 and TRBJ2-7 provide the parts outside the CDR3, is GAGVSQSPRYKVAKRGQDVALRCDPISGHVSLFWYQQALGQGPEFLTYFQNEAQLDKSGLPSDRFFAERPEGSVSTLKIQRTQQEDSAVYLCASTPFVASGSYEQYFGPGTRLTVT.

The J gene is TRBJ1-2, the V gene TRBV28; D might be TRBD1 (6 bases). Germline V lookup: CDR1 MDHEN, CDR2 SYDVKM. Trimming pared 2 bases from V and 7 bases from J, leaving 17 bases between. This CDR3 spans 15 amino acids. The CDR3 is CASSLRTRGRGGYTF. CDR3 DNA sequence: TGTGCCAGCAGTTTACGGACCAGGGGAAGGGGTGGCTACACCTTC.

In this sample, this clone turned up once. V usage is TRBV6-5 and J usage is TRBJ2-7; 7 bases align to TRBD1. The CDR3 loop spans 12 amino acids. V was clipped by 0 bases and J by 11 bases; unmatched bases: 4. In germline, CDR1 is MNHEY, CDR2 SVGAGI. For the CDR3, the DNA is TGTGCCAGCAGTTACTCGACAGGGAAGAAGTACTTC. This encodes CASSYSTGKKYF.

This chain connects TRBV5-4 to TRBJ2-7; TRBD1 matches at 7 bases. Trimming took 3 bases from V and 0 from J; bases not matched to a gene: 12. Germline V lookup: CDR1 SGHNT, CDR2 YYREEE (reference sequence). The CDR3 spans 17 residues. CDR3 protein: CASSSPGDRDDSYEQYF. The CDR3 DNA reads as TGTGCCAGCAGCTCCCCCGGTGACAGGGACGACTCCTACGAGCAGTACTTC.

The chain has TRBV28 and TRBJ2-7; tentative D call: TRBD2 (6 bases). This CDR3 has 15 residues. Germline CDR1 reads MDHEN; CDR2 reads SYDVKM. The V end was cut by 9 bases, the J end by 0 bases, with 18 bases between. The CDR3 loop reads CASRETGVNSYEQYF. In DNA, the CDR3 is TGTGCCAGTCGGGAGACGGGGGTTAACTCCTACGAGCAGTACTTC.

CDR3 sequence (DNA): TGCGCCAGCAGCTTTAGACAGGGTATGGATGGCTACACCTTC. Its protein product is CASSFRQGMDGYTF. This chain joins TRBV5-1 and TRBJ1-2; TRBD1 agrees at 7 bases. After removal of 2 bases from V and 6 bases from J, the junction contained 7 bases not matched to a gene. The length of the CDR3 is 14 residues. Germline values: CDR1 SGHRS, CDR2 YFSETQ.

This clone showed up just once. V and J are TRBV11-2 and TRBJ1-2, with TRBD1 as a possible D gene (5 bases). Per the germline V gene, CDR1 is SGHAT and CDR2 is FQNNGV. V shed 1 base and J shed 5 bases, with 8 bases lying between them. The CDR3 spans 13 residues. Written as DNA, the CDR3 is TGTGCCAGCAGCTTAGGCAGGGTTTATGGCTACACCTTC. As protein: CASSLGRVYGYTF.

This chain uses TRBV28 with TRBJ1-2; D is ambiguous. The CDR3 runs to 12 residues. Trimming took off 5 bases at V and 3 bases at J, with 7 bases between the two ends. Per the germline V gene, CDR1 is MDHEN and CDR2 is SYDVKM. This chain's CDR3 is CASSTHHYGYTF. For the CDR3, the DNA is TGTGCCAGCAGTACACATCACTATGGCTACACCTTC.

The rearrangement joins TRBV18 to TRBJ2-7; 8 nucleotides match TRBD1. The CDR3 sequence is 13 residues long. The germline gives CDR1 KGHSH, CDR2 LQKENI. V dropped 5 bases and J dropped 2; count of bases not matched to a gene: 2. CDR3 DNA sequence: TGTGCCAGCTCAGGACAGGGACCCTACGAGCAGTACTTC. This translates into CASSGQGPYEQYF.

The CDR3 reads CASSLAGGSLNEQYF. The CDR3 DNA sequence: TGCGCCAGCAGCTTGGCCGGCGGGAGTCTCAACGAGCAGTACTTC. The chain combines TRBV5-1 with TRBJ2-7, with 7 bases that match TRBD2. Germline values: CDR1 SGHRS, CDR2 YFSETQ. The CDR3 length is 15 residues. Trimming cost V 0 bases and J 5 bases; bases outside gene matches: 8. Variable domain in full (rest from reference TRBV5-1 and TRBJ2-7): KAGVTQTPRYLIKTRGQQVTLSCSPISGHRSVSWYQQTPGQGLQFLFEYFSETQRNKGNFPGRFSGRQFSNSRSEMNVSTLELGDSALYLCASSLAGGSLNEQYFGPGTRLTVT.

The chain joins TRBV28 to TRBJ1-4; D gene unclear. Germline assignment: CDR1 MDHEN and CDR2 SYDVKM. Trimming stripped 8 bases from V and 8 bases from J, with 15 bases between. The CDR3 runs 13 residues. The CDR3 bases are TGTGCCAGCGGCGGAGGGCCGGGCGAAAAACTGTTTTTT. As protein: CASGGGPGEKLFF.

This CDR3 is CSAWDREIDTQYF. The DNA for the CDR3 is TGCAGCGCCTGGGACAGGGAAATTGATACGCAGTATTTT. This chain connects TRBV29-1 to TRBJ2-3; 9 bases align to TRBD1. This CDR3 has 13 amino acids. With 7 bases clipped from V and 6 bases from J, the junction kept 8 bases outside the gene matches. Germline V gives CDR1 SQVTM, CDR2 ANQGSEA.